One and the same sample provided the 27 T cell receptor beta chains below, sequenced in a study of shared clonotypes between healthy human individuals. Naive CD8 cells lacked CD45RO, underwent positive selection for CCR7 and left out terminally differentiated effector memory CD45RA+ cells. Sequenced by immunoSEQ multiplex PCR; TCRdb stores in-frame clones only, minus some. The sample has around 2.1 million clones; just over 90% are singletons. Material for sequencing was naive CD8+ T cells from PBMCs. The receptors originated from a man younger than 35 in good health. Some clones in this sample may be carry-over from other donors' samples.

The chain recombines TRBV9 with TRBJ2-3; 10 bases map to TRBD2. The CDR3 runs 16 residues. J lost 0 bases, V lost 2 bases, and 3 bases had no gene match. CDR1 SGDLS and CDR2 YYNGEE come from the germline V gene. The CDR3 coding sequence is TGTGCCAGCAGCGTGGGGACTAGCGAGAGCACAGATACGCAGTATTTT. It is translated as CASSVGTSESTDTQYF. The full variable domain, with the rest looked up from reference TRBV9 and TRBJ2-3, is DSGVTQTPKHLITATGQRVTLRCSPRSGDLSVYWYQQSLDQGLQFLIQYYNGEERAKGNILERFSAQQFPDLHSELNLSSLELGDSALYFCASSVGTSESTDTQYFGPGTRLTVL.

This chain links TRBV7-2 with TRBJ1-1, with TRBD1 as a possible D gene (5 bases). From germline, CDR1 is SGHTA and CDR2 FQGNSA. The V end was cut by 3 bases, the J end by 2 bases, with 13 bases between. The CDR3 contains 15 residues. CDR3 coding DNA: TGTGCCAGCAGCTTGAGCAGGGCGGGTAACACTGAAGCTTTCTTT. This translates into CASSLSRAGNTEAFF.

The J gene is TRBJ2-3, the V gene TRBV25-1; D is possibly TRBD2 (6 bases). Germline V gives CDR1 MGHDK, CDR2 SYGVNS. The CDR3 is 13 residues long. V dropped 7 bases and J dropped 2 bases, with 10 bases sitting between them. The chain's CDR3 is CASKGLHTDTQYF. CDR3 nucleotides: TGTGCCAGCAAGGGACTTCACACAGATACGCAGTATTTT.

Comment on this clone: Other DNA variants within this sample encode the same CDR3. The chain is built from TRBV10-2 and TRBJ2-3; D is uncertain. The CDR3 totals 11 residues. Germline CDR1 reads WSHSY; CDR2 reads SAAADI. V lost 2 bases and J 6 bases, leaving 3 bases between the germline ends. Here the CDR3 DNA reads TGCGCCAGCAGTGAGGGGGATACGCAGTATTTT. It is translated as CASSEGDTQYF.

The V and J genes are TRBV7-3 and TRBJ2-2; 11 bases line up with TRBD2. This CDR3 region has 16 residues. Germline V gene sequence: CDR1 SGHTA, CDR2 FQGTGA. The V and J ends lost 2 bases and 4 bases, in that order; junction bases with no gene match: 3. CDR3 protein: CASSLGTSGPTGELFF. CDR3 in DNA: TGTGCCAGCAGCTTAGGGACTAGCGGTCCCACCGGGGAGCTGTTTTTT. The whole variable domain, filled in from reference TRBV7-3 and TRBJ2-2, reads GAGVSQTPSNKVTEKGKYVELRCDPISGHTALYWYRQSLGQGPEFLIYFQGTGAADDSGLPNDRFFAVRPEGSVSTLKIQRTERGDSAVYLCASSLGTSGPTGELFFGEGSRLTVL.

The J gene is TRBJ2-4, the V gene TRBV4-1, with a weak D call TRBD1 (5 bases). V was cut by 4 bases and J by 1 base, with 14 bases left in between. CDR3 length: 16 amino acids. Germline CDR1 MGHRA, CDR2 YSYEKL. The chain's CDR3 is CASSLLADTAKNIQYF. CDR3 DNA sequence: TGCGCCAGCAGCCTGTTGGCGGACACGGCCAAAAACATTCAGTACTTC.

This clone appeared a single time. The genes are TRBV19 and TRBJ2-1; tentatively, D is TRBD2 (6 bases). The germline V gene has CDR1 LNHDA and CDR2 SQIVND (reference sequence). The ends were cut back, 5 bases at V and 0 bases at J, with 14 bases in the middle. This CDR3 spans 16 amino acids. The CDR3: CASSYMAGSSYNEQFF. In DNA form, the CDR3 reads TGTGCCAGTAGTTACATGGCGGGATCCTCCTACAATGAGCAGTTCTTC.

This chain connects TRBV5-8 to TRBJ2-3; tentative D call: TRBD2 (5 bases). Trimming took off 4 bases at V and 3 bases at J, with 24 bases between the two ends. In germline, CDR1 is SGHTS, CDR2 YDEGEE. CDR3 size: 18 residues. CDR3 DNA sequence: TGTGCCAGCAGCCCCGTCCATTGGGTGGCAACGGGAACAGATACGCAGTATTTT. Residues: CASSPVHWVATGTDTQYF.

The chain employs TRBV7-9 and TRBJ1-2, with 9 bases lining up with TRBD1. CDR1 is SEHNR, CDR2 FQNEAQ, per germline (reference sequence). V lost 5 bases to trimming and J lost 3 bases; unmatched junction nucleotides: 13. This CDR3 is 17 amino acids long. CDR3 region: CASSQRDRAGGDYGYTF. The CDR3 nucleotides read TGTGCCAGCAGCCAACGGGACAGGGCCGGGGGAGACTATGGCTACACCTTC.

In regard to this clone: Other nucleotide sequences from this sample produce the same CDR3. J is TRBJ2-1 and V is TRBV19; 7 positions agree with TRBD1. The germline V gene has CDR1 LNHDA and CDR2 SQIVND (reference sequence). Losses at the gene ends were 3 bases for V and 3 bases for J; bases not matched to a gene: 2. There are 14 residues in the CDR3. The CDR3, as DNA: TGTGCCAGTAGTATCTGGGACAGCTACAATGAGCAGTTCTTC. This translates into CASSIWDSYNEQFF.

V usage is TRBV19 and J usage is TRBJ1-2; the D is unclear. Germline CDR1 and CDR2: LNHDA and SQIVND (reference sequence). The ends were cut back, 3 bases at V and 3 bases at J, with 11 bases in the middle. The CDR3 totals 14 residues. The CDR3 reads CASSMGSGDYGYTF. In DNA form, the CDR3 reads TGTGCCAGTAGTATGGGATCCGGAGACTATGGCTACACCTTC.

The chain joins TRBV6-6 to TRBJ2-4; unclear D gene. There are 11 residues in the CDR3. The germline V gene encodes CDR1 MNHNY and CDR2 SVGAGI (reference sequence). The V end lost 2 bases, the J end lost 8 bases, and 4 bases lay between the germline ends. CDR3 region: CASSYADIQYF. The CDR3 DNA reads TGTGCCAGCAGTTACGCTGACATTCAGTACTTC.

V usage is TRBV14 and J usage is TRBJ2-3; no clear D gene. The V and J ends lost 2 bases and 0 bases respectively, with 6 bases between them. The CDR3 totals 14 residues. Germline V gene sequence: CDR1 SGHDN, CDR2 FVKESK. CDR3: CASSQFRSTDTQYF. As DNA, the CDR3 is TGTGCCAGCAGCCAATTTCGAAGCACAGATACGCAGTATTTT.

This clone was counted between two and nine times. The chain is built from TRBV27 and TRBJ2-1, with D hard to call. In germline, CDR1 is MNHEY, CDR2 SMNVEV (reference sequence). This CDR3 spans 11 amino acids. Trimming left V 8 bases short and J 5 bases short, with 7 bases between. The CDR3 DNA follows: TGTGCCAGCTGGGCCAACAATGAGCAGTTCTTC. As protein: CASWANNEQFF.

This clone has a single count. The V call is TRBV19, the J call TRBJ2-7; 8 bases align to TRBD2. The CDR3 contains 15 residues. The V and J ends lost 5 bases and 6 bases, in that order; junction bases with no gene match: 12. Germline CDR1 reads LNHDA; CDR2 reads SQIVND (reference sequence). The CDR3 here is CASSAPGLGDFEQYF. The CDR3 DNA is TGTGCCAGTAGTGCACCGGGACTAGGGGACTTCGAGCAGTACTTC.

About this clone itself: Additional DNA sequences in this sample encode the identical CDR3. The V and J genes are TRBV7-9 and TRBJ1-1; D ambiguous. The CDR3 is 14 amino acids. The V and J ends lost 1 base and 1 base respectively, with 7 bases between them. CDR1 is SEHNR, CDR2 FQNEAQ, per germline (reference sequence). The CDR3 spells CASSLEDGNTEAFF. The CDR3 DNA is TGTGCCAGCAGCTTAGAGGACGGGAACACTGAAGCTTTCTTT.

This clone was seen more than once but under ten times. The rearrangement joins TRBV27 to TRBJ2-7, with 10 bases lining up with TRBD2. Trimming took 8 bases from V and 4 from J; bases not matched to a gene: 5. The CDR3 covers 13 residues. Germline V gene sequence: CDR1 MNHEY, CDR2 SMNVEV (reference sequence). The DNA of the CDR3 is TGTGCCAGCTCAGCTAGCGGGAGTTACGAGCAGTACTTC. Its protein is CASSASGSYEQYF.

The V gene is TRBV9, the J gene TRBJ2-3; TRBD2 matches 11 bases. The trim removed 3 bases at V and 0 bases at J, leaving 9 bases unmatched. The germline V gene has CDR1 SGDLS and CDR2 YYNGEE. The CDR3 covers 18 residues. The DNA for the CDR3 is TGTGCCAGCAGCGCGGTTAGCGGGAGGGCCCTCAGCACAGATACGCAGTATTTT. This encodes CASSAVSGRALSTDTQYF.

J is TRBJ2-7 and V is TRBV2, with D perhaps TRBD2 (6 bases). Trimming removed 9 bases at V and 0 bases at J, with 12 bases between. Germline V gene data show CDR1 as SNHLY and CDR2 as FYNNEI. The CDR3 totals 13 residues. The CDR3 region is CARGVADSYEQYF. The CDR3, as DNA: TGTGCCAGGGGAGTAGCGGACTCCTACGAGCAGTACTTC. The full variable domain, with the rest looked up from reference TRBV2 and TRBJ2-7, is EPEVTQTPSHQVTQMGQEVILRCVPISNHLYFYWYRQILGQKVEFLVSFYNNEISEKSEIFDDQFSVERPDGSNFTLKIRSTKLEDSAMYFCARGVADSYEQYFGPGTRLTVT.

This clone is a singleton in its sample. The chain combines TRBV28 with TRBJ2-1; 9 nucleotides match TRBD2. V gave up 6 bases and J gave up 2 bases; unmatched junction bases: 14. The germline gives CDR1 MDHEN, CDR2 SYDVKM. This CDR3 is 18 amino acids long. The CDR3 DNA sequence: TGTGCCAGCAGCTCATGGGGGGGAGCTAGCGGGACCTACAATGAGCAGTTCTTC. The encoded protein is CASSSWGGASGTYNEQFF.

The genes are TRBV7-9 and TRBJ2-1, with 7 bases matching TRBD2. CDR3 length equals 17 residues. V trimming: 5 bases; J trimming: 5 bases; junction bases outside the gene matches: 15. Per germline, CDR1 SEHNR and CDR2 FQNEAQ (reference sequence). The CDR3 is CASSTLTSGRENNEQFF. CDR3 in DNA: TGTGCCAGCAGCACCCTCACTTCGGGGCGGGAGAACAATGAGCAGTTCTTC.

The chain is built from TRBV2 and TRBJ1-2; no clear D. The CDR3 extends over 12 amino acids. Trimming took off 9 bases at V and 8 bases at J, with 16 bases between the two ends. CDR1 and CDR2 (germline): SNHLY, FYNNEI. CDR3 DNA: TGTGCCAGTGACGCGCCAGCCCGAGGCTACACCTTC. It encodes CASDAPARGYTF.

This chain links TRBV9 with TRBJ2-3; D remains ambiguous. The CDR3 is 15 residues long. Between the trimmed V and J ends, which lost 1 base and 1 base, there was a span of 10 bases. Germline V gene lookup returns CDR1 SGDLS and CDR2 YYNGEE. CDR3: CASSVWGSGTDTQYF. The DNA for the CDR3 is TGTGCCAGCAGCGTATGGGGATCCGGCACAGATACGCAGTATTTT.

This chain links TRBV7-8 with TRBJ2-7, with 10 nucleotides matching TRBD1. The CDR3 is 12 residues long. CDR1 is SGHVS and CDR2 is FQNEAQ in the germline V gene. J lost 12 bases, V lost 5 bases, and 7 bases had no gene match. CDR3 residues: CASSTDRGPTYF. In DNA form, the CDR3 reads TGTGCCAGCAGCACCGACAGGGGGCCAACGTACTTC.

This chain connects TRBV7-3 to TRBJ1-1, with D hard to call. The CDR3 is made up of 13 amino acids. The germline V gene has CDR1 SGHTA and CDR2 FQGTGA. V was pared by 3 bases and J by 1 base, with 6 bases between. The CDR3 region is CASSFYPNTEAFF. CDR3 nucleotides: TGTGCCAGCAGCTTTTATCCGAACACTGAAGCTTTCTTT.

V gene TRBV19 combines with J gene TRBJ2-5, with 10 bases lining up with TRBD2. The CDR3 spans 19 residues. Germline values: CDR1 LNHDA, CDR2 SQIVND (reference sequence). V shed 7 bases and J 3 bases; nucleotides not matched to a gene: 20. CDR3: CASTKTWGLAGGPKETQYF. The CDR3 DNA reads as TGTGCCAGTACCAAAACGTGGGGGTTAGCGGGAGGTCCCAAAGAGACCCAGTACTTC.

The chain is built from TRBV21-1 and TRBJ2-5; the table's D call, TRBD2, was not checked against the DNA. TRBV21-1 is tagged as a pseudogene. This CDR3 has 16 amino acids. CDR3 loop: CASSDEGLAGQETQYF. The CDR3 DNA is TGTGCCAGCAGCGACGAGGGACTAGCGGGACAAGAGACCCAGTACTTC.